This T cell receptor beta chain was recovered during a study of long-term antiretroviral therapy in people with HIV. The assay, immunoSEQ v3.0, was run at survey level. The repertoire was sequenced with immunoSEQ multiplex PCR; TCRdb's copy has only in-frame clones and lacks some. The sample lists about 24,000 clones; approximately 88% were seen once. Sequenced here: unsorted PBMCs, sampled roughly 4.1 years after starting antiretroviral therapy. The TCR comes from a young man with HIV.

Written as DNA, the CDR3 is TGTGCCAGCTCATCCGACCGAAGGGAAGCTTTCTTT. Translation gives CASSSDRREAFF. This chain connects TRBV18 to TRBJ1-1; D call uncertain. The CDR3 is 12 amino acids. The ends were cut back, 5 bases at V and 8 bases at J, with 12 bases in the middle. CDR1 and CDR2 (germline): KGHSH, LQKENI.